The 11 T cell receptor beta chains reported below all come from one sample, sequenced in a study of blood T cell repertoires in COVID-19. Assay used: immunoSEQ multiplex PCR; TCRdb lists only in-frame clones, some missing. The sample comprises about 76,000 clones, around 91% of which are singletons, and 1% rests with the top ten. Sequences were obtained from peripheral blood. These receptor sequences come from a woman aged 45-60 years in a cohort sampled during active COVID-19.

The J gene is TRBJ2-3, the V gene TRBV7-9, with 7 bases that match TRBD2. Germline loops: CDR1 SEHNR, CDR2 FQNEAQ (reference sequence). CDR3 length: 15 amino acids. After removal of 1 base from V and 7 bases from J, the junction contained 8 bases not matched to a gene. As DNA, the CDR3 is TGTGCCAGCAGCTTAGGGGGCGGGAGTGAGTATACGCAGTATTTT. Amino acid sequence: CASSLGGGSEYTQYF.

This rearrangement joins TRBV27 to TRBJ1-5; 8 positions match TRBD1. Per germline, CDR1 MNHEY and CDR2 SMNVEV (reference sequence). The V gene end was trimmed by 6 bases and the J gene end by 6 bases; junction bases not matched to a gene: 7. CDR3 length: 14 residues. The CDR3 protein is CASSLQGGVQPQHF. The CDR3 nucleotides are TGTGCCAGCAGCCTACAGGGGGGAGTTCAGCCCCAGCATTTT.

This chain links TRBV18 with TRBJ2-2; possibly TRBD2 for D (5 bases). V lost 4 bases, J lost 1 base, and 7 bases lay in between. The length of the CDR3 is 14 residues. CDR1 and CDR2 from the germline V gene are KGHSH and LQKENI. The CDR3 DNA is TGTGCCAGCTCACTGAGGGAGAACACCGGGGAGCTGTTTTTT. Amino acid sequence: CASSLRENTGELFF.

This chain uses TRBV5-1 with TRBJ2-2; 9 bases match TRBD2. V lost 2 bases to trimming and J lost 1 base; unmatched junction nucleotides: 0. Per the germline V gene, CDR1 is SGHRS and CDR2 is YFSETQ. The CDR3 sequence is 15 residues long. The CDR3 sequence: CASSLLAGNTGELFF. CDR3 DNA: TGCGCCAGCAGCTTACTAGCGGGGAACACCGGGGAGCTGTTTTTT. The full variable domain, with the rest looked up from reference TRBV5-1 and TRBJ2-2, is KAGVTQTPRYLIKTRGQQVTLSCSPISGHRSVSWYQQTPGQGLQFLFEYFSETQRNKGNFPGRFSGRQFSNSRSEMNVSTLELGDSALYLCASSLLAGNTGELFFGEGSRLTVL.

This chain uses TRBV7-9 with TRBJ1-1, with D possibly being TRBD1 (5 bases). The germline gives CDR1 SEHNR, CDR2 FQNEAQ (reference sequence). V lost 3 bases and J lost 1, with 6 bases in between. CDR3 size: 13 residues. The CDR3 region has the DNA TGTGCCAGCAGCTTCAGGGAGAACACTGAAGCTTTCTTT. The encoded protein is CASSFRENTEAFF.

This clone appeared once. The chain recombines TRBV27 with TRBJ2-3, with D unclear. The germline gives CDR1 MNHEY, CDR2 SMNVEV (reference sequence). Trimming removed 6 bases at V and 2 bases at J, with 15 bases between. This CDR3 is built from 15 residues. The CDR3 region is CASSKPYPFTDTQYF. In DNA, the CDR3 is TGTGCCAGCAGCAAACCCTATCCCTTCACAGATACGCAGTATTTT.

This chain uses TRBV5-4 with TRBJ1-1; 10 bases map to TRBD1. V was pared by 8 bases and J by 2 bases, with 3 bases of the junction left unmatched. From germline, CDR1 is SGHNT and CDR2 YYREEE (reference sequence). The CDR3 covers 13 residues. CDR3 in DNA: TGTGCCAGTCGACAGGGGGCAAACACTGAAGCTTTCTTT. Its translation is CASRQGANTEAFF.

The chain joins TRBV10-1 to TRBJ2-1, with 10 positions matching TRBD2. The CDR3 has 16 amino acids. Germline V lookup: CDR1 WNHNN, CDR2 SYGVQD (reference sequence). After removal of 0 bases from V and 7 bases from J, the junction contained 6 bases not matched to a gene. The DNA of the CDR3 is TGCGCCAGCAGTGAGTCGAGAACTAGCGGGAAAAATGAGCAGTTCTTC. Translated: CASSESRTSGKNEQFF.

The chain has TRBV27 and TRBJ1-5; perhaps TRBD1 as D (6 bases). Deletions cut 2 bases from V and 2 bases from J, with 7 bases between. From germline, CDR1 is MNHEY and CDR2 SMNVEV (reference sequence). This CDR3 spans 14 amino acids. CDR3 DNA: TGTGCCAGCAGTTTAGCAGGGGGCAATCAGCCCCAGCATTTT. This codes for CASSLAGGNQPQHF.

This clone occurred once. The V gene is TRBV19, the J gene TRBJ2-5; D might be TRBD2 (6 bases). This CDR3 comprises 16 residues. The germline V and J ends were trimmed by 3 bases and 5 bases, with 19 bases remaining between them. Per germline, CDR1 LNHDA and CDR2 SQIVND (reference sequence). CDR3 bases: TGTGCCAGTAGTATCGGGGCCGGGACTCCGGGCGAGACCCAGTACTTC. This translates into CASSIGAGTPGETQYF. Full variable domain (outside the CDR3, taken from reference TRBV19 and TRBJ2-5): DGGITQSPKYLFRKEGQNVTLSCEQNLNHDAMYWYRQDPGQGLRLIYYSQIVNDFQKGDIAEGYSVSREKKESFPLTVTSAQKNPTAFYLCASSIGAGTPGETQYFGPGTRLLVL.

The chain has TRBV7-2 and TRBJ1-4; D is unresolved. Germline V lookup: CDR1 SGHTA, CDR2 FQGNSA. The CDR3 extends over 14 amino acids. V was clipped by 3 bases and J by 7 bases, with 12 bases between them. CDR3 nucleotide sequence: TGTGCCAGCAGCTTCGGCGGTGGAACTGAAAAACTGTTTTTT. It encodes CASSFGGGTEKLFF.